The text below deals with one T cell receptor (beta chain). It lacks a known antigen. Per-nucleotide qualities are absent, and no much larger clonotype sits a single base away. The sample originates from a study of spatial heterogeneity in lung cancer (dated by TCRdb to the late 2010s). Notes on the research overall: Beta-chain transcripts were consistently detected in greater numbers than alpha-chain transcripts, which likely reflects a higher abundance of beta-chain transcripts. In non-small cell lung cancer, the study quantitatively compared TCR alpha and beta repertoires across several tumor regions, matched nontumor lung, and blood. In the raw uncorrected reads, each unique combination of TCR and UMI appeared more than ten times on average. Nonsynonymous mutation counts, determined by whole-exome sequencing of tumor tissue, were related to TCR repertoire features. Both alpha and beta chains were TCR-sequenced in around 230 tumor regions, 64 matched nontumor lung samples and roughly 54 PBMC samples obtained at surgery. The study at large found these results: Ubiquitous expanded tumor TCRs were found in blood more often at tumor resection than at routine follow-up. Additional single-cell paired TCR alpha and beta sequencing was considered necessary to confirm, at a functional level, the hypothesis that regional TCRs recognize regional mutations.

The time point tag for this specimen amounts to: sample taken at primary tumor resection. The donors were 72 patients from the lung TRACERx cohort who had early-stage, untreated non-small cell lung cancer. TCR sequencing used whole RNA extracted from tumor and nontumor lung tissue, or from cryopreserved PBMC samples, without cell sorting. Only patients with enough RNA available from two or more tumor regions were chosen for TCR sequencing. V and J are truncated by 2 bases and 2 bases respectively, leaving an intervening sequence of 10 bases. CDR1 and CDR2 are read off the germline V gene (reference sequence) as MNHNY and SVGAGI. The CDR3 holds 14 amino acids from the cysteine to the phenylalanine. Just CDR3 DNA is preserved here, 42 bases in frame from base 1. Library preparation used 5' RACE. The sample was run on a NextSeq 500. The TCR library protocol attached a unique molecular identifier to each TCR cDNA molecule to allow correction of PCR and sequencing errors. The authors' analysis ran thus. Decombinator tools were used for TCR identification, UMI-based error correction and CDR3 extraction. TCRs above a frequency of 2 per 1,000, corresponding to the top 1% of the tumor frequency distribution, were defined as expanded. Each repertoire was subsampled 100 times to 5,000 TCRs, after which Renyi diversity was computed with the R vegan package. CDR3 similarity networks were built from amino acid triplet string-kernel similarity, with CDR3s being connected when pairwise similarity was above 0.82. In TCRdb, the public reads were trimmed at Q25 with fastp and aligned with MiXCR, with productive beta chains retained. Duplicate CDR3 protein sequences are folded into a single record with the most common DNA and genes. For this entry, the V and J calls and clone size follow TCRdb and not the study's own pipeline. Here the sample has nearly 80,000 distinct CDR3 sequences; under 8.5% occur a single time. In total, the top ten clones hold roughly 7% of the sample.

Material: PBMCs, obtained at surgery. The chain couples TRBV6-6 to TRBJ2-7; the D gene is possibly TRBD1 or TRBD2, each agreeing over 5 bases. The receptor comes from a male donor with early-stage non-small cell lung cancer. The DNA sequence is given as TGTGCCAGCAGTTACGGGGACCCCGCCTACGAGCAGTACTTC. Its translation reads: CASSYGDPAYEQYF.